The 30 T cell receptor beta chains reported below all come from one sample, sequenced in a study of shared clonotypes between healthy human individuals. Profiling relied on immunoSEQ multiplex PCR, and the TCRdb table lists in-frame clones only, not all of them. Of about 710,000 clones listed, just under 75% are singletons. Sample: memory CD4+ T cells sorted from blood. The sample's subset: CD45RA-negative fraction. The receptors come from a young woman in good health.

The V call is TRBV10-1, the J call TRBJ1-4, with D unclear. The CDR3 extends over 15 amino acids. From germline, CDR1 is WNHNN and CDR2 SYGVQD (reference sequence). V was shortened by 3 bases and J by 2 bases, with 10 bases between the two germline ends. CDR3 sequence reads: CASSDGVRTNEKLFF. CDR3 nucleotide sequence: TGCGCCAGCAGTGATGGTGTGCGGACTAATGAAAAACTGTTTTTT.

The rearrangement uses TRBV28 and TRBJ1-5; D unclear. The length of the CDR3 is 13 residues. V lost 5 bases and J 5 bases, leaving 10 bases between the germline ends. The V gene's germline CDR1 is MDHEN and CDR2 SYDVKM. CDR3 residues: CASSPTPDQPQHF. CDR3 sequence (DNA): TGTGCCAGCAGTCCCACCCCCGATCAGCCCCAGCATTTT.

This clone was counted once. The genes are TRBV7-2 and TRBJ2-3; D unresolved. CDR1 and CDR2 from the germline V gene are SGHTA and FQGNSA. The CDR3 extends over 14 amino acids. V lost 1 base, J lost 3 bases, and 8 bases lay in between. The CDR3 coding sequence is TGTGCCAGCAGCTTAGAGTATGCGACAGATACGCAGTATTTT. Its protein product is CASSLEYATDTQYF.

V is TRBV27 and J is TRBJ2-2; the D gene is possibly TRBD1 (7 bases). The CDR3 is made up of 14 amino acids. V lost 8 bases and J 5 bases, leaving 15 bases between the germline ends. The germline V gene encodes CDR1 MNHEY and CDR2 SMNVEV (reference sequence). The CDR3 DNA reads TGTGCCAGCCAGGGGGGTGGAGGGACCGGGGAGCTGTTTTTT. Translated: CASQGGGGTGELFF.

Regarding this clone: The identical CDR3 is also encoded by other nucleotide sequences in the sample. This chain connects TRBV7-2 to TRBJ2-3; D not certain. This CDR3 has 15 residues. Germline assignment: CDR1 SGHTA and CDR2 FQGNSA. V gave up 2 bases and J gave up 0 bases, with 9 bases separating them. The CDR3 sequence: CASSLSYLSTDTQYF. CDR3 in DNA: TGTGCCAGCAGCTTAAGTTACCTCAGCACAGATACGCAGTATTTT.

The rearrangement links TRBV27 to TRBJ2-3; the match to TRBD2 covers 10 bases. This CDR3 spans 17 amino acids. The V and J ends lost 3 bases and 0 bases, in that order; junction bases with no gene match: 6. CDR1 is MNHEY, CDR2 SMNVEV, per germline (reference sequence). This CDR3 is CASSLVASGSSTDTQYF. In DNA form, the CDR3 reads TGTGCCAGCAGTTTGGTTGCTAGCGGGAGTAGCACAGATACGCAGTATTTT.

The table lists this clone with a few counts. The chain carries TRBV7-8 and TRBJ2-7; TRBD1 is a possible D gene (6 bases). The CDR3 consists of 13 residues. Germline V gene sequence: CDR1 SGHVS, CDR2 FQNEAQ. Trimming left V 0 bases short and J 6 bases short, with 9 bases between. In DNA, the CDR3 is TGTGCCAGCAGCTTAGCTCCGGACAGCGAGCAGTACTTC. The encoded protein is CASSLAPDSEQYF.

The rearrangement joins TRBV6-6 to TRBJ1-5; possible D gene TRBD1, 6 bases. Germline values: CDR1 MNHNY, CDR2 SVGAGI (reference sequence). Trimming took 9 bases from V and 7 from J, leaving 16 bases between them. CDR3 length: 13 amino acids. In DNA, the CDR3 is TGTGCCAGTTTACCGGGTGGGGGCCAGCCCCAGCATTTT. The encoded protein is CASLPGGGQPQHF.

This clone showed up just once. The chain links TRBV6-1 to TRBJ2-1; no firm D call. V was pared by 5 bases and J by 8 bases, with 13 bases between. This CDR3 has 13 residues. Per the germline V gene, CDR1 is MNHNS and CDR2 is SASEGT. The CDR3 DNA reads TGTGCCAGCAGTCCACGCCCAAGAGATGAGCAGTTCTTC. Amino acid sequence: CASSPRPRDEQFF.

The gene calls are TRBV11-2 and TRBJ2-7, with 9 bases identical to TRBD1. CDR1 and CDR2 from the germline V gene are SGHAT and FQNNGV. There are 12 residues in the CDR3. V was pared by 6 bases and J by 3 bases, with 0 bases of the junction left unmatched. The DNA for the CDR3 is TGTGCCAGCAGGGGACAGGGCTACGAGCAGTACTTC. It yields the protein CASRGQGYEQYF.

This chain uses TRBV5-4 with TRBJ1-5; 7 nucleotides match TRBD1. Germline-derived CDR1 and CDR2 are SGHNT and YYREEE (reference sequence). This CDR3 contains 15 residues. The ends lost 4 bases at V and 4 bases at J; junction bases unmatched: 8. The CDR3 is CASSRGGTANQPQHF. CDR3 coding DNA: TGTGCCAGCAGCCGCGGGGGGACAGCAAATCAGCCCCAGCATTTT.

This sequence joins TRBV10-2 and TRBJ2-7, with TRBD2 identical over 10 bases. In germline, CDR1 is WSHSY, CDR2 SAAADI. This CDR3 region has 16 residues. Losses at the gene ends were 4 bases for V and 0 bases for J; bases not matched to a gene: 6. CDR3 nucleotide sequence: TGCGCCAGCAGTGGCGGGGTAGCGGGAGGCTCCTACGAGCAGTACTTC. This encodes CASSGGVAGGSYEQYF.

The table lists this clone with a few counts. Distinct nucleotide sequences in the sample also encode this CDR3. The CDR3 loop is CSGRQGYGYTF. The CDR3 region has the DNA TGCAGCGGTAGACAGGGATATGGCTACACCTTC. The chain links TRBV29-1 to TRBJ1-2, with 7 bases that match TRBD1. This CDR3 has 11 residues. Per the germline V gene, CDR1 is SQVTM and CDR2 is ANQGSEA. V trimming: 7 bases; J trimming: 5 bases; junction bases outside the gene matches: 4.

This clone was seen a handful of times. This chain links TRBV19 with TRBJ1-1, with D hard to call. Trimming left V 11 bases short and J 7 bases short, with 5 bases between. Germline-derived CDR1 and CDR2 are LNHDA and SQIVND (reference sequence). This CDR3 has 8 residues. The CDR3 loop is CAGREAFF. Written as DNA, the CDR3 is TGTGCCGGTCGTGAAGCTTTCTTT.

J is TRBJ2-5 and V is TRBV11-3; no clear D gene. The length of the CDR3 is 13 residues. Germline V gene data show CDR1 as SGHNT and CDR2 as YENEEA. V dropped 4 bases and J dropped 4 bases, with 10 bases sitting between them. The CDR3, as DNA: TGTGCCAGCAGCTCCGGTTGGGCAGAGACCCAGTACTTC. Protein sequence: CASSSGWAETQYF.

The chain employs TRBV5-1 and TRBJ2-1; 14 bases are shared with TRBD2. Trimming took 1 base from V and 8 from J; bases not matched to a gene: 5. In germline, CDR1 is SGHRS, CDR2 YFSETQ. The CDR3 is 16 amino acids. The CDR3 protein is CASSLTGTSGSDEQFF. The CDR3 coding sequence is TGCGCCAGCAGCTTGACCGGGACTAGCGGGAGCGATGAGCAGTTCTTC.

V usage is TRBV7-9 and J usage is TRBJ1-2; D gene ambiguous. Germline V gene lookup returns CDR1 SEHNR and CDR2 FQNEAQ (reference sequence). The CDR3 has 15 residues. The V gene lost 2 bases and the J gene lost 4 bases, with 14 bases spanning the gap. The CDR3 loop is CASSLIGEGSYGYTF. CDR3 in DNA: TGTGCCAGCAGCTTAATCGGGGAGGGATCCTATGGCTACACCTTC.

The chain joins TRBV7-9 to TRBJ2-5, with a weak D call TRBD1 (7 bases). The CDR3 spans 16 residues. Trimming left V 1 base short and J 4 bases short, with 16 bases between. The germline V gene encodes CDR1 SEHNR and CDR2 FQNEAQ (reference sequence). In nucleotides, the CDR3 is TGTGCCAGCAGCTTAGGTGGGGGGCGACAGGGAGAGACCCAGTACTTC. Its protein is CASSLGGGRQGETQYF.

This clone was seen only once. The chain recombines TRBV30 with TRBJ2-7, with 9 bases that match TRBD1. CDR1 and CDR2 from the germline V gene are GTSNPN and SVGIG (reference sequence). The CDR3 is 13 amino acids. J was trimmed by 4 bases and V by 5 bases; bases with no gene match: 6. The CDR3 DNA is TGTGCCTGGGGGGACAGGGACGGGTACGAGCAGTACTTC. Translating gives CAWGDRDGYEQYF.

This chain connects TRBV2 to TRBJ2-3; 7 bases line up with TRBD1. CDR1 and CDR2 (germline): SNHLY, FYNNEI. This CDR3 contains 15 residues. J lost 1 base, V lost 7 bases, and 8 bases had no gene match. CDR3 amino acids: CASIPGQIRTDTQYF. For the CDR3, the DNA is TGTGCCAGCATTCCGGGACAGATCCGCACAGATACGCAGTATTTT.

The rearrangement links TRBV18 to TRBJ2-7; 9 nucleotides agree with TRBD1. The DNA end is a closer match to TRBJ2-5, so the J assignment may be wrong. This CDR3 comprises 13 residues. CDR1 and CDR2 (germline): KGHSH, LQKENI. CDR3 sequence: CASSLGQGETQYF. The CDR3 DNA is TGTGCCAGCTCACTTGGACAGGGGGAGACCCAGTACTTC.

The chain links TRBV10-3 to TRBJ2-1; TRBD2 matches 12 bases. CDR3 size: 16 residues. CDR1 and CDR2 from the germline V gene are ENHRY and SYGVKD. V shed 6 bases and J 0 bases; nucleotides not matched to a gene: 3. In nucleotides, the CDR3 is TGTGCCATCAGCACTAGCGGGAGGAGCTCCTACAATGAGCAGTTCTTC. It translates to CAISTSGRSSYNEQFF.

The V call is TRBV7-3, the J call TRBJ2-1; a possible D gene is TRBD2 (5 bases). Looked up from germline, CDR1 is SGHTA and CDR2 is FQGTGA. The CDR3 contains 15 residues. V was trimmed by 4 bases and J by 4 bases, leaving 14 bases between them. This CDR3 is CASSSTGDSYNEQFF. The CDR3 coding sequence is TGTGCCAGCAGCTCTACCGGGGATTCATACAATGAGCAGTTCTTC.

The chain couples TRBV6-6 to TRBJ2-2; a possible D gene is TRBD1 (5 bases). V dropped 2 bases and J dropped 14 bases, with 9 bases sitting between them. CDR3 length: 11 residues. Germline values: CDR1 MNHNY, CDR2 SVGAGI (reference sequence). The CDR3 nucleotides read TGTGCCAGCAGTTACGTGGGGCGTCTGTTTTTT. Residues: CASSYVGRLFF.

This clone showed up just a few times. The V and J genes are TRBV4-1 and TRBJ2-2; D not resolved. The ends were cut back, 0 bases at V and 2 bases at J, with 19 bases in the middle. The V gene's germline CDR1 is MGHRA and CDR2 YSYEKL. This CDR3 region has 19 residues. The CDR3 DNA sequence: TGCGCCAGCAGCCAAGATGACCCGGCTATGGTTTTAAACACCGGGGAGCTGTTTTTT. Translation gives CASSQDDPAMVLNTGELFF.

The rearrangement uses TRBV6-5 and TRBJ1-4; D is unresolved. Germline CDR1 and CDR2: MNHEY and SVGAGI. With 6 bases removed from V and 5 bases from J, the gap between germline ends came to 13 bases. The CDR3 runs to 14 residues. As DNA, the CDR3 is TGTGCCAGCAGCTCAACCATGGGGAATGAAAAACTGTTTTTT. Protein: CASSSTMGNEKLFF.

The gene calls are TRBV7-2 and TRBJ2-3; TRBD2 matches 8 bases. Trimming at V came to 1 base and at J to 2 bases, leaving 2 bases not matched to a gene. Germline CDR1 and CDR2: SGHTA and FQGNSA. The CDR3 runs to 15 residues. The CDR3 DNA reads TGTGCCAGCAGCTTAGGACTAGCGTACACAGATACGCAGTATTTT. It is translated as CASSLGLAYTDTQYF.

The chain couples TRBV7-8 to TRBJ2-5, with TRBD1 matching 9 bases. This CDR3 has 19 amino acids. V trimming: 4 bases; J trimming: 7 bases; junction bases outside the gene matches: 22. The germline V gene encodes CDR1 SGHVS and CDR2 FQNEAQ. Here the CDR3 reads CASSSRREGQGRSGGTQYF. The CDR3 DNA sequence: TGTGCCAGCAGCTCCCGCAGGGAAGGACAGGGGCGAAGCGGAGGGACCCAGTACTTC.

The chain links TRBV4-1 to TRBJ1-1; D may be TRBD1 (5 bases). CDR1 is MGHRA and CDR2 is YSYEKL in the germline V gene. The V and J ends lost 1 base and 5 bases respectively, with 14 bases between them. CDR3 length: 15 residues. Here the CDR3 reads CASSQGGQGGTEAFF. The CDR3 nucleotides are TGCGCCAGCAGCCAAGGGGGCCAGGGCGGAACTGAAGCTTTCTTT.

This clone is a singleton in its sample. The CDR3 loop reads CASSPGTPYGYTF. DNA for the CDR3: TGTGCCAGCAGTCCGGGGACACCTTATGGCTACACCTTC. This chain uses TRBV6-6 with TRBJ1-2, with D possibly matching TRBD1 (6 bases). The CDR3 is 13 residues long. Trimming removed 5 bases from V and 5 bases from J, with 12 bases in between. Germline values: CDR1 MNHNY, CDR2 SVGAGI (reference sequence).